A single T cell receptor (beta chain) is shown here with its context. Assay: immunoSEQ multiplex PCR; the TCRdb copy retains only in-frame clones and omits some. This sample yields over a thousand clones, of which approximately 74% are seen a single time; more than 13% belongs to the top ten. The data derive from a study of chemoradiotherapy in HPV16-positive cancers. The germline V gene encodes CDR1 SGHDN and CDR2 FVKESK. CDR3 length equals 13 residues. V lost 1 base, J lost 5 bases, and 8 bases lay in between. Samples were taken several times over chemoradiotherapy. The clonotype originates from a human donor with HPV-associated anogenital cancer. The source was tumor tissue, collected from a patient who underwent chemoradiotherapy. V usage is TRBV14 and J usage is TRBJ1-1; D unresolved. This chain's CDR3 is CASSQVARTEAFF. In DNA form, the CDR3 reads TGTGCCAGCAGCCAAGTAGCTCGGACTGAAGCTTTCTTT.